This TCR beta chain emerged from a study of cytomegalovirus exposure and HLA in healthy donors. Study results and limitations: Other equally common chains were less clonally expanded than HLA-associated TCR beta chains, a later analysis showed. In a later analysis, donors in an Asian-associated ancestry cluster reportedly had fewer N-insertions in productive TCRs than the cohort mean. Per a prior analysis, the majority of TCR beta V segments were productive roughly 90% or roughly 30% of the time. In terms of immune exposure information, only CMV serostatus was available.

The CDR3 covers 15 residues. The ends were cut back, 2 bases at V and 2 bases at J, with 13 bases in the middle. Germline lookup yields CDR1 MNHEY and CDR2 SMNVEV (reference sequence). The PCR was carried out with 60 Vbeta primers and 13 Jbeta primers. TCRdb's copy holds only in-frame clones and misses some; the assay was immunoSEQ multiplex PCR. The data hold 150,000 to 180,000 clones, with 75% to 85% observed a single time. In the case of this clone: The target antigen is unknown.

This clonotype was sampled from a woman aged 35 to 49 in good health and CMV-seropositive. The rearrangement uses TRBV27 and TRBJ2-7; D might be TRBD1 (6 bases). The sequenced material came from PBMCs. The CDR3 DNA sequence: TGTGCCAGCAGTTTACGGACAGTTGGAACCTACGAGCAGTACTTC. It codes for CASSLRTVGTYEQYF.